This T cell receptor beta chain is drawn from a study of blood T cell repertoires in COVID-19. TCRdb's copy holds only in-frame clones and misses some; the assay was immunoSEQ multiplex PCR. This table holds 250,000 or so clones, roughly nine tenths found once. Germline values: CDR1 MNHNY, CDR2 SVGAGI (reference sequence). V lost 4 bases, J lost 4 bases, and 4 bases stayed unmatched. This CDR3 region has 14 residues. Sequencing was carried out using peripheral blood. The chain has TRBV6-6 and TRBJ2-3; TRBD2 aligns across 8 bases. This receptor was identified in a woman aged 40 to 49 who had recovered from COVID-19. The CDR3 spells CASSSGLAPDTQYF. CDR3 bases: TGTGCCAGCAGTTCCGGACTAGCCCCAGATACGCAGTATTTT.